Listed below are T cell receptor beta chains from one sample, sequenced in a study of shared clonotypes between healthy human individuals. Assay used: immunoSEQ multiplex PCR; TCRdb lists only in-frame clones, some missing. This table holds roughly 2.2 million clones, 85% to 95% found once. The sequenced sample consisted of naive CD4+ T cells from PBMCs. The receptors were gathered from a man aged 18 to 29 in good health. Some clones in this sample may be carry-over from other donors' samples. Both conserved end residues are part of each CDR3. Each record gives: CDR3 length, J gene, clone size, D gene, V gene, CDR3 DNA, CDR3 protein. A D gene is named only where the DNA matches it firmly. Size values are once, few and many counts, or a class for expanded clones, and some rows have none.

14	TRBJ2-7	NA	NA	TRBV18	TGTGCCAGCTCACGAGGGGACAATTCCTACGAGCAGTACTTC	CASSRGDNSYEQYF
14	TRBJ2-7	NA	TRBD2	TRBV11-2	TGTGCCAGCACAGGGACTAGCGGGACCTACGAGCAGTACTTC	CASTGTSGTYEQYF
13	TRBJ2-5	NA	NA	TRBV6-1	TGTGCCAGCATCGTCGGGGGGCGGGAGACCCAGTACTTC	CASIVGGRETQYF
14	TRBJ1-4	few	NA	TRBV6-5	TGTGCCAGCAGTCTTGTAGCAACTAATGAAAAACTGTTTTTT	CASSLVATNEKLFF
15	TRBJ2-6	NA	NA	TRBV6-5	TGTGCCAGCAGAGCCCTGAGCTCTGGGGCCAACGTCCTGACTTTC	CASRALSSGANVLTF
18	TRBJ2-2	NA	TRBD2	TRBV4-3	TGCGCCAGCAGCCTAGAACGACTAGCGGGACACAACACCGGGGAGCTGTTTTTT	CASSLERLAGHNTGELFF
11	TRBJ2-3	once	TRBD2	TRBV6-5	TGTGCCAGCGGGGGGGCAGATACGCAGTATTTT	CASGGADTQYF
15	TRBJ2-4	once	NA	TRBV11-1	TGTGCCAGCAGCTTAGGTCTACTAGCCAAAAACATTCAGTACTTC	CASSLGLLAKNIQYF
14	TRBJ1-5	NA	NA	TRBV2	TGTGCCAGCAGTGAAACAGGTCGCAATCAGCCCCAGCATTTT	CASSETGRNQPQHF
15	TRBJ2-1	NA	NA	TRBV19	TGTGCCACCCAGGAGCCGGGGAGCTCCTACAATGAGCAGTTCTTC	CATQEPGSSYNEQFF
16	TRBJ2-3	NA	TRBD1	TRBV18	TGTGCCAGCTCACCACCGGACAGGGGGTACACAGATACGCAGTATTTT	CASSPPDRGYTDTQYF
15	TRBJ1-3	NA	NA	TRBV7-9	TGTGCCAGCAGCTTAGAAGGGGCCTCTGGAAACACCATATATTTT	CASSLEGASGNTIYF
14	TRBJ2-3	NA	TRBD1	TRBV5-1	TGCGCCAGCAGTTTGCAGGGGGGCACAGATACGCAGTATTTT	CASSLQGGTDTQYF
14	TRBJ1-2	NA	NA	TRBV2	TGTGCCAGCAGCGGGAGGGGGACCTTCTATGGCTACACCTTC	CASSGRGTFYGYTF
15	TRBJ1-5	NA	NA	TRBV27	TGTGCCAGCAGTCCGGAGGTAGGGGGGGATCAGCCCCAGCATTTT	CASSPEVGGDQPQHF
14	TRBJ2-7	NA	TRBD2	TRBV28	TGTGCCACCTCCCTCGGGGGGAGCTCCTACGAGCAGTACTTC	CATSLGGSSYEQYF
11	TRBJ2-7	NA	NA	TRBV5-1	TGCGCCAGCGGCTTAAGGGACGAGCAGTACTTC	CASGLRDEQYF
15	TRBJ2-7	NA	TRBD2	TRBV7-2	TGTGCCAGCAGCTTATCCCCGGGAGGAGTCTACGAGCAGTACTTC	CASSLSPGGVYEQYF
11	TRBJ2-3	NA	NA	TRBV28	TGTGCCATTCAGGGGAGAGATACGCAGTATTTT	CAIQGRDTQYF